The 4 T cell receptor beta chains presented below share a single source sample, sequenced in a study of blood T cells in healthy people across ages. It was with a sample-barcoded 5' primer and a J-beta primer mix that a second PCR of roughly 7 to 11 cycles was run. Each CDR3 protein is one row after TCRdb ran MiXCR on the 5' RACE reads. The data contain roughly 1.9 million distinct CDR3 sequences, around 40% of them singletons. Sequences were obtained from blood. The receptors here all came from a human donor in good health.

The rearrangement links TRBV4-3 to TRBJ2-7, with D perhaps TRBD1 (5 bases). The germline CDR1 and CDR2 sequences are LGHNA and YSLEER. CDR3 size: 18 residues. Trimming removed 1 base at V and 2 bases at J, with 21 bases between. CDR3 DNA sequence: TGCGCCAGCAGCCAAGGTCTGACAGACGATTTCCTGGCCTACGAGCAGTACTTC. It translates to CASSQGLTDDFLAYEQYF.

This clonotype was counted at least ten times. The rearrangement links TRBV6-5 to TRBJ1-6; TRBD1 aligns across 8 bases. The CDR3 extends over 13 amino acids. Trimming cost V 6 bases and J 10 bases; bases outside gene matches: 5. Germline CDR1 reads MNHEY; CDR2 reads SVGAGI. The CDR3 coding sequence is TGTGCCAGCAGGGACAGGGAAGGATCACCCCTCCACTTT. As protein: CASRDREGSPLHF.

The chain has TRBV7-2 and TRBJ2-3; no reliable D call. The CDR3 is made up of 12 amino acids. Deletions cut 4 bases from V and 7 bases from J, with 9 bases between. Germline CDR1 reads SGHTA; CDR2 reads FQGNSA. DNA for the CDR3: TGTGCCAGCAGCTCCTACCCATATACGCAGTATTTT. Translated: CASSSYPYTQYF. Supplemented by reference TRBV7-2 and TRBJ2-3, the full variable domain reads GAGVSQSPSNKVTEKGKDVELRCDPISGHTALYWYRQSLGQGLEFLIYFQGNSAPDKSGLPSDRFSAERTGGSVSTLTIQRTQQEDSAVYLCASSSYPYTQYFGPGTRLTVL.

V gene TRBV9 combines with J gene TRBJ1-4; 8 nucleotides agree with TRBD1. The V gene end was trimmed by 1 base and the J gene end by 8 bases; junction bases not matched to a gene: 4. This CDR3 has 14 amino acids. The germline gives CDR1 SGDLS, CDR2 YYNGEE. The CDR3 DNA follows: TGTGCCAGCAGCGTATCAGGGGGCAGAGAAAAACTGTTTTTT. Translated: CASSVSGGREKLFF.